These T cell receptor beta chains were read from a single sample in a study of T cell responses to AZD1222 COVID-19 vaccine. This table comes from immunoSEQ multiplex PCR, and its TCRdb copy is limited to in-frame clones, with some not included. The sample has around 200,000 clones; 94% are singletons. Here the sequenced sample was peripheral blood, taken 28 days after the second AZD1222 dose. The receptors were gathered from an adult who received the AZD1222 COVID-19 vaccine. Each CDR3 is given with its conserved first and last residue. A D gene is named only where the DNA matches it firmly. Not all rows give a size; the values are once, few, many and, for expanded clones, a class.

v_gene: TRBV28
j_gene: TRBJ2-6
abundance: .
d_gene: .
CDR3nt: TGTGCCAGCAGGTGGACAGCCGACTCTGGGGCCAACGTCCTGACTTTC
CDR3aa: CASRWTADSGANVLTF

v_gene: TRBV5-6
j_gene: TRBJ1-4
abundance: .
d_gene: .
CDR3nt: TGTGCCAGCAGCTTGCAGATCCGCCCTAATGAAAAACTGTTTTTT
CDR3aa: CASSLQIRPNEKLFF

v_gene: TRBV19
j_gene: TRBJ2-5
abundance: .
d_gene: .
CDR3nt: TGTGCCAGTAGTATGTTAGGGGAAGAGACCCAGTACTTC
CDR3aa: CASSMLGEETQYF

v_gene: TRBV7-3
j_gene: TRBJ2-2
abundance: .
d_gene: .
CDR3nt: TGTGCCAGCAGCTTACGGGCTAGCGCGGGCACCGGGGAGCTGTTTTTT
CDR3aa: CASSLRASAGTGELFF

v_gene: TRBV15
j_gene: TRBJ1-1
abundance: .
d_gene: .
CDR3nt: TGTGCCACCAGCAGGATAAGGGGGTCTGAAGCTTTCTTT
CDR3aa: CATSRIRGSEAFF

v_gene: TRBV27
j_gene: TRBJ1-5
abundance: .
d_gene: .
CDR3nt: TGTGCCAGCAGTCCCGATTCAGGTTCCAATCAGCCCCAGCATTTT
CDR3aa: CASSPDSGSNQPQHF

v_gene: TRBV11-3
j_gene: TRBJ1-1
abundance: .
d_gene: TRBD1
CDR3nt: TGTGCCAGCAGCCGACAGGGGGACACTGAAGCTTTCTTT
CDR3aa: CASSRQGDTEAFF

v_gene: TRBV19
j_gene: TRBJ2-1
abundance: .
d_gene: TRBD2
CDR3nt: TGTGCCAGTAGTATATCCTGGACTAGAAAAATCCACAATGAGCAGTTCTTC
CDR3aa: CASSISWTRKIHNEQFF

v_gene: TRBV3-1/TRBV3-2
j_gene: TRBJ1-2
abundance: .
d_gene: TRBD1
CDR3nt: TGTGCCAGCAGCCAGGGACAGTCTGAGGGCTACACCTTC
CDR3aa: CASSQGQSEGYTF

v_gene: TRBV5-1
j_gene: TRBJ1-1
abundance: .
d_gene: TRBD1
CDR3nt: TGCGCCAGCAGCTTGGGTCCACAGGGGGCTTTTATGGGAAACACTGAAGCTTTCTTT
CDR3aa: CASSLGPQGAFMGNTEAFF

v_gene: TRBV6-5
j_gene: TRBJ2-7
abundance: .
d_gene: TRBD2
CDR3nt: TGTGCCAGCAGTTACGGGACTAGCGGGACCTACGAGCAGTACTTC
CDR3aa: CASSYGTSGTYEQYF

v_gene: TRBV19
j_gene: TRBJ1-1
abundance: .
d_gene: .
CDR3nt: TGTGCCAGTAGTATAGGTGTGAACACTGAAGCTTTCTTT
CDR3aa: CASSIGVNTEAFF

v_gene: TRBV24-1
j_gene: TRBJ2-1
abundance: .
d_gene: .
CDR3nt: TGTGCCACCAGTGATTTGAAGGGGAACTACAATGAGCAGTTCTTC
CDR3aa: CATSDLKGNYNEQFF

v_gene: TRBV18
j_gene: TRBJ2-7
abundance: .
d_gene: .
CDR3nt: TGTGCCAGCTCTCCAGGTAGCAGTTACGAGCAGTACTTC
CDR3aa: CASSPGSSYEQYF

v_gene: TRBV5-4
j_gene: TRBJ1-1
abundance: once
d_gene: .
CDR3nt: TGTGCCAGCAGCTTGGATTGGGGCAGGGGCACTGAAGCTTTCTTT
CDR3aa: CASSLDWGRGTEAFF

v_gene: TRBV7-2
j_gene: TRBJ1-5
abundance: .
d_gene: .
CDR3nt: TGTGCCAGCAGCTTAGGGCAGGGACATCAGCCCCAGCATTTT
CDR3aa: CASSLGQGHQPQHF

v_gene: TRBV19
j_gene: TRBJ1-5
abundance: once
d_gene: .
CDR3nt: TGTGCCAGTAGTATAATGGGATCACCGAGCAATCAGCCCCAGCATTTT
CDR3aa: CASSIMGSPSNQPQHF

v_gene: TRBV28
j_gene: TRBJ2-1
abundance: .
d_gene: TRBD2
CDR3nt: TGTGCCAGCAGCCAGAGCGGGAGGGCCTACTACAATGAGCAGTTCTTC
CDR3aa: CASSQSGRAYYNEQFF

v_gene: TRBV4-2
j_gene: TRBJ2-1
abundance: .
d_gene: TRBD2
CDR3nt: TGTGCCAGCAGCCAAGATGTAGTGGCTAGCGGGAGGGCCCTCGGGAATGAGCAGTTCTTC
CDR3aa: CASSQDVVASGRALGNEQFF

v_gene: TRBV20-1
j_gene: TRBJ2-5
abundance: .
d_gene: .
CDR3nt: TGCAGTGCGGCTATACAAGAGACCCAGTACTTC
CDR3aa: CSAAIQETQYF

v_gene: TRBV5-4
j_gene: TRBJ2-5
abundance: .
d_gene: TRBD2
CDR3nt: TGTGCCAGCAGCTTGGGACTAGCGGGGAACCAAGAGACCCAGTACTTC
CDR3aa: CASSLGLAGNQETQYF

v_gene: TRBV27
j_gene: TRBJ2-7
abundance: .
d_gene: TRBD2
CDR3nt: TGTGCCAGCAGTTTGACTAGCGGAGGATACGAGCAGTACTTC
CDR3aa: CASSLTSGGYEQYF

v_gene: TRBV3-1/TRBV3-2
j_gene: TRBJ1-1
abundance: .
d_gene: .
CDR3nt: TGTGCCAGCAGCCAGAATTTCCTTGAAGCTTTCTTT
CDR3aa: CASSQNFLEAFF

v_gene: TRBV28
j_gene: TRBJ1-5
abundance: once
d_gene: .
CDR3nt: TGTGCCAGCACAGGGCTAAACAATCAGCCCCAGCATTTT
CDR3aa: CASTGLNNQPQHF

v_gene: TRBV7-9
j_gene: TRBJ2-4
abundance: .
d_gene: .
CDR3nt: TGTGCCAGCAGCACTCTGGTTACAGGGGCCAAAAACATTCAGTACTTC
CDR3aa: CASSTLVTGAKNIQYF

v_gene: TRBV18
j_gene: TRBJ1-5
abundance: .
d_gene: .
CDR3nt: TGTGCCAGCTCGCAAGACCCAAATCAGCCCCAGCATTTT
CDR3aa: CASSQDPNQPQHF

v_gene: TRBV27
j_gene: TRBJ2-3
abundance: .
d_gene: TRBD1
CDR3nt: TGTGCCAGCAGGATGACAGGGGGTGCAGATACGCAGTATTTT
CDR3aa: CASRMTGGADTQYF

v_gene: TRBV24-1
j_gene: TRBJ2-3
abundance: .
d_gene: .
CDR3nt: TGTGCCACCAGTGATGTAGGTCCTAGCACAGATACGCAGTATTTT
CDR3aa: CATSDVGPSTDTQYF

v_gene: TRBV7-2
j_gene: TRBJ2-1
abundance: .
d_gene: TRBD2
CDR3nt: TGTGCCAGCAGCATGGAACTGGGACTAGTGGGCAATGAGCAGTTCTTC
CDR3aa: CASSMELGLVGNEQFF

v_gene: TRBV3-1/TRBV3-2
j_gene: TRBJ1-4
abundance: .
d_gene: .
CDR3nt: TGTGCCAGCAGCCATGAATCAACTAATGAAAAACTGTTTTTT
CDR3aa: CASSHESTNEKLFF

v_gene: TRBV18
j_gene: TRBJ1-1
abundance: .
d_gene: .
CDR3nt: TGTGCCAGCTCACCACTTGGGGGAACTGAAGCTTTCTTT
CDR3aa: CASSPLGGTEAFF

v_gene: TRBV3-1/TRBV3-2
j_gene: TRBJ1-6
abundance: .
d_gene: TRBD1
CDR3nt: TGTGCCAGCAGCAGACGGACAGGAAATAATTCACCCCTCCACTTT
CDR3aa: CASSRRTGNNSPLHF

v_gene: TRBV4-1
j_gene: TRBJ2-7
abundance: .
d_gene: .
CDR3nt: TGCGCCAGCAGCCAAGGGTTAGGAGTATACGAGCAGTACTTC
CDR3aa: CASSQGLGVYEQYF

v_gene: TRBV5-1
j_gene: TRBJ2-3
abundance: once
d_gene: TRBD2
CDR3nt: TGCGCCAGCAGCTTGGCAGCGGGAGGGGTAGATACGCAGTATTTT
CDR3aa: CASSLAAGGVDTQYF

v_gene: TRBV6-4
j_gene: TRBJ2-1
abundance: .
d_gene: TRBD2
CDR3nt: TGTGCCAGCAAAGGACTAGCGGGAGACCCCTACAATGAGCAGTTCTTC
CDR3aa: CASKGLAGDPYNEQFF

v_gene: TRBV7-3
j_gene: TRBJ1-6
abundance: .
d_gene: .
CDR3nt: TGTGCCAGCAGCTCGCAGGGGTATGGGGATTCACCCCTCCACTTT
CDR3aa: CASSSQGYGDSPLHF

v_gene: TRBV10-3
j_gene: TRBJ1-5
abundance: .
d_gene: .
CDR3nt: TGTGCCATCAAACAGGGAAAGAATCAGCCCCAGCATTTT
CDR3aa: CAIKQGKNQPQHF

v_gene: TRBV5-5
j_gene: TRBJ1-2
abundance: .
d_gene: .
CDR3nt: TGTGCCAGCAGCTTCCTGAGGCAGAGTAACTATGGCTACACCTTC
CDR3aa: CASSFLRQSNYGYTF

v_gene: TRBV7-9
j_gene: TRBJ2-1
abundance: .
d_gene: .
CDR3nt: TGTGCCAGCAGCTCCGAGAGTGATGAGCAGTTCTTC
CDR3aa: CASSSESDEQFF

v_gene: TRBV5-4
j_gene: TRBJ2-7
abundance: .
d_gene: TRBD1
CDR3nt: TGTGCCAGCAGCGTACAGGGGATCCCTAGCAGCGAGCAGTACTTC
CDR3aa: CASSVQGIPSSEQYF

v_gene: TRBV7-8
j_gene: TRBJ2-1
abundance: .
d_gene: TRBD2
CDR3nt: TGTGCCAGCAGCTTGGGGCCACTAGCGTCTCCTCGCGATAATGAGCAGTTCTTC
CDR3aa: CASSLGPLASPRDNEQFF

v_gene: TRBV6-5
j_gene: TRBJ1-1
abundance: .
d_gene: .
CDR3nt: TGTGCCAGCATGGTGAACGATATGAGCACTGAAGCTTTCTTT
CDR3aa: CASMVNDMSTEAFF

v_gene: TRBV7-8
j_gene: TRBJ2-1
abundance: .
d_gene: .
CDR3nt: TGTGCCAGCAGCTTGGGGATCACATCCGGGGGCCCCGACAATGAGCAGTTCTTC
CDR3aa: CASSLGITSGGPDNEQFF

v_gene: TRBV7-2
j_gene: TRBJ2-2
abundance: .
d_gene: .
CDR3nt: TGTGCCAGCAGCTTAGCTCGAGGGGCCCGGGAGCTGTTTTTT
CDR3aa: CASSLARGARELFF

v_gene: TRBV7-3
j_gene: TRBJ1-1
abundance: .
d_gene: TRBD1
CDR3nt: TGTGCCAGCAGCTTGGGACAGGGAGAAACTTTCTTT
CDR3aa: CASSLGQGETFF

v_gene: TRBV11-2
j_gene: TRBJ2-5
abundance: .
d_gene: TRBD2
CDR3nt: TGTGCCAGCAGCCCTAATAGTTTAGCGGGTCAACAAGAGACCCAGTACTTC
CDR3aa: CASSPNSLAGQQETQYF